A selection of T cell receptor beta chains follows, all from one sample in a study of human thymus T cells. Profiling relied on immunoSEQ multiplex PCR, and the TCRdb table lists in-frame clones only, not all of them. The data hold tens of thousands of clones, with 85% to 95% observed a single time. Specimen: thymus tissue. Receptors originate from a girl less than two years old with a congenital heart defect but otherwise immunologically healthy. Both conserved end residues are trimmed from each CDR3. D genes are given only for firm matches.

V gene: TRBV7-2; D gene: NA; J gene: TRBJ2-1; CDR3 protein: ASSMEYNEQF
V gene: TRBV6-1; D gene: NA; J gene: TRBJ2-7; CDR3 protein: ASSEARLRSHEQY
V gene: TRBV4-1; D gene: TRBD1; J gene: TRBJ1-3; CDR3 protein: ASSPNDRDGNTIY
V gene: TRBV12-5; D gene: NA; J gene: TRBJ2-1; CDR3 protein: ASGLVRTTRWSNEQF
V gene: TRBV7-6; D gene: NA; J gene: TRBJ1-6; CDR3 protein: ASSLGREPIHNSPLH
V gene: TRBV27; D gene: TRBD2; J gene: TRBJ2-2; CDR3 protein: ASQAGENTGELF
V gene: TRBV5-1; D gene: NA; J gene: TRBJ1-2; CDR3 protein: ASSLAARGGRSFSANYGYT
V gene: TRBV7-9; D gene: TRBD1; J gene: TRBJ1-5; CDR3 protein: ASSLVGQGDQPQH
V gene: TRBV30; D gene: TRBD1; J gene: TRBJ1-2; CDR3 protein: AWSYRGRGGYT
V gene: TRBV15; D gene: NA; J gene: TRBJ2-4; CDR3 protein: ATSRADCLEGSKNIQY
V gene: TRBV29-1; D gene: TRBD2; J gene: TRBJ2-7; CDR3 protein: SVSPRTSGETYEQY
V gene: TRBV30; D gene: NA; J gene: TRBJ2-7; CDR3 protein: AWSFSREQY
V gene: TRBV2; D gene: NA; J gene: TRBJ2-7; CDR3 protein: ASKGRVRPYEQY
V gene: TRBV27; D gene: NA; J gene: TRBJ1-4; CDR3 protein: ASSWWAVSNEKLF
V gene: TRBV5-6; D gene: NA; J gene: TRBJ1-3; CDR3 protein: ASSFPQQSSGNTIY
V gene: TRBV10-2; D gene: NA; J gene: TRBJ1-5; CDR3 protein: ASSAEGGSNQPQH
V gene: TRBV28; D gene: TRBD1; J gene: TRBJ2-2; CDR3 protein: ATLPRGTGELF
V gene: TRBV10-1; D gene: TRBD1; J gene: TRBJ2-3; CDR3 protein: ASSEHPWDRGTDTQY
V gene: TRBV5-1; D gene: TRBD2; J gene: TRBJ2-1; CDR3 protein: ASRWDRSPLAGEVRSDDEQF
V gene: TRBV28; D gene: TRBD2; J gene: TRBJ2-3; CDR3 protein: ASSFWGGGTDTQY
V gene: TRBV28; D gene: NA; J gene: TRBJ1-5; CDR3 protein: ASSLTGIKKNQPQH
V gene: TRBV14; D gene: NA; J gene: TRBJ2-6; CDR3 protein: ASSPTGSGANVLT
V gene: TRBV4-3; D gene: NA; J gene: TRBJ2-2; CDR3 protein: ASSQELHSASNTGELF
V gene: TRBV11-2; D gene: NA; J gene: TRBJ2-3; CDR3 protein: ASSSTLSDTQY
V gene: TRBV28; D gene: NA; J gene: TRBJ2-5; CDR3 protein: ASSLVGHFQETQY
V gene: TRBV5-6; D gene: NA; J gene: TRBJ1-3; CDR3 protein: ASSLADRTGNTIY
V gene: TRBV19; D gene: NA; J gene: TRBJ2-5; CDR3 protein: ASSSSGTLEKTQY
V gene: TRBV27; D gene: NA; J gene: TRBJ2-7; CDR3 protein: ASSLIFLDYFPLGDEQY
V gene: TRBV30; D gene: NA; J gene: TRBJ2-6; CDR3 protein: AWSVLRAGANVLT